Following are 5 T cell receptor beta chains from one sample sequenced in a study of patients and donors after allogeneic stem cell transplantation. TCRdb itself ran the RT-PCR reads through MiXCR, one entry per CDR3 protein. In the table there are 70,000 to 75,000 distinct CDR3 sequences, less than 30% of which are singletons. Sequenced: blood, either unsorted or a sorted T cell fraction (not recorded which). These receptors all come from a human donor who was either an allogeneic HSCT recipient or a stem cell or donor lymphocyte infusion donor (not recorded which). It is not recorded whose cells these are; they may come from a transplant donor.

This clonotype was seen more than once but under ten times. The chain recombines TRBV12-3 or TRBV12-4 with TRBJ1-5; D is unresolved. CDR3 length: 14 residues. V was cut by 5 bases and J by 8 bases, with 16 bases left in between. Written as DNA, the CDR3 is TGTGCCAGCAGTCCCACAATGAATATTGAGCCCCAGCATTTT. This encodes CASSPTMNIEPQHF.

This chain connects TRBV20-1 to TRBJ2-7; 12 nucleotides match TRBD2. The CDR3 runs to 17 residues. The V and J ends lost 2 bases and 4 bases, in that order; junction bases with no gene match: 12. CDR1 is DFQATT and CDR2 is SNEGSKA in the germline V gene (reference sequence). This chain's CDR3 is CSARSASGRAYGYEQYF. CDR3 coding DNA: TGCAGTGCTAGATCCGCTAGCGGGAGGGCCTACGGGTACGAGCAGTACTTC.

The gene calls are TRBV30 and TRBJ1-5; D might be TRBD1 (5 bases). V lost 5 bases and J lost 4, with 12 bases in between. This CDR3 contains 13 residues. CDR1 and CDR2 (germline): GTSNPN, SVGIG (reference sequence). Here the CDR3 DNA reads TGTGCCTGGGAGAAAGGGGTTAATCAGCCCCAGCATTTT. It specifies CAWEKGVNQPQHF.

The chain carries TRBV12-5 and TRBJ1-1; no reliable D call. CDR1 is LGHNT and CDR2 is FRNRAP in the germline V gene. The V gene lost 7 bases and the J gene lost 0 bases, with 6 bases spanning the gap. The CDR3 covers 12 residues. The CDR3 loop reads CASDGVNTEAFF. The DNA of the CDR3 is TGTGCTAGTGATGGGGTGAACACTGAAGCTTTCTTT.

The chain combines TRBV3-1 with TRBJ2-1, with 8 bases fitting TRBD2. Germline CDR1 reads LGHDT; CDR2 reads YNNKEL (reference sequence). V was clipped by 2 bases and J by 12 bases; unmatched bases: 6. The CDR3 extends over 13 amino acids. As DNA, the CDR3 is TGTGCCAGCAGCCAATACCGGGGGGGCGGGCAGTTCTTC. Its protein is CASSQYRGGGQFF.